This T cell receptor (beta chain) is from a study of blood T cell repertoires in COVID-19. The wider study: Sites across the United States, Italy and Spain contributed samples from acute and convalescent COVID-19. PBMCs, B-cell-depleted T cells, or T cells provided the cDNA or gDNA that made up the material.

CDR1 and CDR2 from the germline V gene are SGHTA and FQGNSA. CDR3 length: 14 residues. Trimming took 2 bases from V and 6 from J; bases not matched to a gene: 4. Authors' data handling: Reference gene primer amplification yielded estimated nucleated cell counts. Here immunoSEQ multiplex PCR was the method, and the copy in TCRdb shows in-frame clones only, minus some. V, J and clone size derive from that table, while D and trimming were established from the DNA sequence. The data contain approximately 220,000 clones, over 70% of them singletons. This receptor was obtained from a woman aged 45-65 years with acute or convalescent COVID-19. Sequenced: peripheral blood. This chain connects TRBV7-2 to TRBJ1-5; 7 bases fit TRBD1. The CDR3 DNA reads as TGTGCCAGCAGCTTAAGGCAGGGGGGTCAGCCCCAGCATTTT. Translating it yields CASSLRQGGQPQHF. Drawing the rest from reference TRBV7-2 and TRBJ1-5, the complete variable domain is GAGVSQSPSNKVTEKGKDVELRCDPISGHTALYWYRQSLGQGLEFLIYFQGNSAPDKSGLPSDRFSAERTGGSVSTLTIQRTQQEDSAVYLCASSLRQGGQPQHFGDGTRLSIL.